These T cell receptor beta chains were read from a single sample in a study of blood T cell repertoires in COVID-19. Some clones are missing from TCRdb's copy, which holds only in-frame ones; the method was immunoSEQ multiplex PCR. Of approximately 180,000 clones detected, 70% to 90% appear once; the ten largest clones hold roughly 9.8%. Specimen: peripheral blood. The receptor source for this set is a woman over 75 with acute or convalescent COVID-19. CDR3s include the opening cysteine and the closing phenylalanine or tryptophan. Fields, in order: J gene, D gene, V gene, clone size, CDR3 protein, CDR3 DNA. D genes are given only for firm matches. Clone size is stated in some rows and not others, as once, few, many or a class when expanded.

TRBJ2-7 TRBD1 TRBV3-1/TRBV3-2 NA CASSQVPDRGLYEQYF TGTGCCAGCAGCCAAGTCCCGGACAGGGGACTGTACGAGCAGTACTTC
TRBJ2-7 NA TRBV19 NA CASSIRPGYEQYF TGTGCCAGTAGTATTCGTCCGGGCTACGAGCAGTACTTC
TRBJ2-1 NA TRBV5-1 NA CASSLGRRVNEQFF TGCGCCAGCAGCTTGGGCAGGCGTGTCAATGAGCAGTTCTTC
TRBJ1-2 NA TRBV12-3/TRBV12-4 few CASTLSRDGYTF TGTGCCAGCACGCTGTCCAGGGATGGCTACACCTTC
TRBJ1-2 TRBD1 TRBV2 NA CASSVGTGAYGYTF TGTGCCAGCAGTGTAGGGACAGGGGCCTATGGCTACACCTTC
TRBJ2-5 NA TRBV15 NA CATSREGQWGETQYF TGTGCCACCAGCAGAGAGGGGCAGTGGGGAGAGACCCAGTACTTC
TRBJ1-1 NA TRBV10-2 NA CASISLSLSGTEAFF TGCGCCAGCATCTCCCTCTCCCTATCAGGCACTGAAGCTTTCTTT
TRBJ2-1 TRBD1 TRBV7-2 NA CASSLTGGNEQFF TGTGCCAGCAGCTTAACAGGGGGGAATGAGCAGTTCTTC
TRBJ1-6 NA TRBV4-3 few CASSQDGRNSPLHF TGCGCCAGCAGCCAAGATGGGAGAAATTCACCCCTCCACTTT
TRBJ2-1 NA TRBV6-5 NA CASALRESYNEQFF TGTGCCAGCGCTCTCCGCGAGTCCTACAATGAGCAGTTCTTC
TRBJ2-3 TRBD1 TRBV5-1 NA CASANDRVGTDTQYF TGCGCCAGCGCAAATGACAGGGTTGGAACAGATACGCAGTATTTT
TRBJ2-1 TRBD2 TRBV5-1 NA CASSPGGNHYNEQFF TGCGCCAGCAGCCCCGGGGGGAATCACTACAATGAGCAGTTCTTC
TRBJ2-7 TRBD1 TRBV5-1 NA CASSWDSESSYEQYF TGCGCCAGCAGCTGGGACAGTGAGAGCTCCTACGAGCAGTACTTC
TRBJ1-4 TRBD1 TRBV15 NA CATSTGTVQWEKLFF TGTGCCACCAGCACAGGGACAGTTCAGTGGGAAAAACTGTTTTTT
TRBJ2-3 TRBD2 TRBV5-6 NA CASTPLAGGLDTQYF TGTGCCAGCACGCCACTAGCGGGGGGGCTTGATACGCAGTATTTT
TRBJ2-3 NA TRBV11-2 NA CATDRGLATDTQYF TGTGCCACCGATCGGGGTCTAGCGACAGATACGCAGTATTTT